The 25 T cell receptor beta chains presented below share a single source sample, sequenced in a study of blood T cell repertoires in COVID-19. Sequencing was performed with immunoSEQ multiplex PCR; in TCRdb, only in-frame clones are kept and a portion is missing. The sample holds 300,000 to 400,000 clones, roughly 91% seen once. Sequenced: PBMCs or T cells enriched from blood (not recorded which). Receptor source: a woman in her late teens or twenties who had recovered from COVID-19.

The J gene is TRBJ2-2, the V gene TRBV7-9; TRBD1 might be the D (5 bases). In germline, CDR1 is SEHNR, CDR2 FQNEAQ (reference sequence). This CDR3 is 13 amino acids long. The V and J ends lost 10 bases and 0 bases respectively, with 9 bases between them. Here the CDR3 reads CAMQDTNTGELFF. CDR3 DNA sequence: TGTGCCATGCAGGACACGAACACCGGGGAGCTGTTTTTT.

The rearrangement uses TRBV19 and TRBJ2-5, with D perhaps TRBD2 (5 bases). CDR1 and CDR2 from the germline V gene are LNHDA and SQIVND (reference sequence). The CDR3 is 11 residues long. V lost 3 bases and J lost 8, with 7 bases in between. The CDR3 loop is CASSMEATQYF. The CDR3 bases are TGTGCCAGTAGTATGGAGGCTACCCAGTACTTC.

This chain joins TRBV5-1 and TRBJ1-2, with 7 bases lining up with TRBD1. The germline V gene has CDR1 SGHRS and CDR2 YFSETQ. Unmatched junction bases numbered 16, after V lost 4 bases and J lost 7 bases. The CDR3 consists of 16 residues. The CDR3 DNA reads as TGCGCCAGCAGCGGAGGATTGGACAGGCAGTTTAGTGGCTACACCTTC. Translated: CASSGGLDRQFSGYTF.

The chain uses TRBV7-9 and TRBJ1-5, with 10 positions matching TRBD1. CDR1 is SEHNR, CDR2 FQNEAQ, per germline (reference sequence). The CDR3 length is 16 residues. V trimming: 2 bases; J trimming: 6 bases; junction bases outside the gene matches: 7. This CDR3 is CASSLSGTGAGQPQHF. Written as DNA, the CDR3 is TGTGCCAGCAGCTTAAGCGGGACAGGGGCCGGTCAGCCCCAGCATTTT.

The chain links TRBV6-5 to TRBJ2-5; 8 bases line up with TRBD2. Germline CDR1 is MNHEY and CDR2 is SVGAGI. V shed 5 bases, J shed 5 bases, and the junction held 7 bases outside the gene matches. CDR3 length equals 14 residues. The CDR3 protein is CASSHGGEGETQYF. The CDR3 DNA reads as TGTGCCAGCAGTCACGGGGGGGAGGGCGAGACCCAGTACTTC.

The chain combines TRBV5-1 with TRBJ1-2; 8 nucleotides align to TRBD1. CDR1 and CDR2 (germline): SGHRS, YFSETQ. J was trimmed by 2 bases and V by 4 bases; bases with no gene match: 10. This CDR3 has 16 amino acids. This CDR3 is CASSLGGTGINYGYTF. For the CDR3, the DNA is TGCGCCAGCAGCCTCGGCGGGACAGGAATCAACTATGGCTACACCTTC.

This chain connects TRBV5-1 to TRBJ1-5; D gene unclear. Trimming removed 0 bases at V and 3 bases at J, with 4 bases between. CDR1 is SGHRS and CDR2 is YFSETQ in the germline V gene. The CDR3 loop spans 13 amino acids. CDR3 DNA: TGCGCCAGCAGCTTGGATTACAATCAGCCCCAGCATTTT. Its translation: CASSLDYNQPQHF.

This chain connects TRBV4-1 to TRBJ1-5; no firm D call. The V and J ends lost 4 bases and 2 bases respectively, with 15 bases between them. CDR1 is MGHRA, CDR2 YSYEKL, per germline. The CDR3 spans 16 residues. CDR3 sequence: CASSPSPTSGNQPQHF. CDR3 DNA sequence: TGCGCCAGCAGCCCCAGTCCGACTTCTGGCAATCAGCCCCAGCATTTT.

This chain links TRBV9 with TRBJ1-2; D gene ambiguous. V was shortened by 2 bases and J by 11 bases, with 4 bases between the two germline ends. Per germline, CDR1 SGDLS and CDR2 YYNGEE. This CDR3 spans 9 amino acids. The CDR3 DNA follows: TGTGCCAGCAGCGTCCGGTACACCTTC. It translates to CASSVRYTF.

CDR3 sequence (DNA): TGCAGCGTCGTTGGGGGACAGAGAATCATTCAGTACTTC. Its protein product is CSVVGGQRIIQYF. The genes are TRBV29-1 and TRBJ2-4; 7 bases are a match to TRBD1. The CDR3 is 13 residues long. Trimming cost V 6 bases and J 9 bases; bases outside gene matches: 11. The V gene's germline CDR1 is SQVTM and CDR2 ANQGSEA.

The rearrangement uses TRBV19 and TRBJ1-2; possibly TRBD1 for D (6 bases). The CDR3 totals 15 residues. Trimming stripped 3 bases from V and 4 bases from J, with 15 bases between. CDR1 and CDR2 from the germline V gene are LNHDA and SQIVND (reference sequence). The CDR3 region is CASSIRRTVAYGYTF. The CDR3 nucleotides read TGTGCCAGTAGTATTCGCCGGACAGTGGCCTATGGCTACACCTTC.

The chain has TRBV4-1 and TRBJ1-4; D remains unclear. The length of the CDR3 is 14 residues. With 1 base removed from V and 6 bases from J, the gap between germline ends came to 9 bases. The germline gives CDR1 MGHRA, CDR2 YSYEKL. The CDR3 coding sequence is TGCGCCAGCAGCCAAGCCTATCGGGATGAAAAACTGTTTTTT. The encoded protein is CASSQAYRDEKLFF.

The chain joins TRBV2 to TRBJ1-5, with TRBD1 matching 9 bases. Germline assignment: CDR1 SNHLY and CDR2 FYNNEI. This CDR3 region has 13 residues. Trimming cost V 8 bases and J 4 bases; bases outside gene matches: 3. CDR3 coding DNA: TGTGCCAGCCGGACAGGGGCAAATCAGCCCCAGCATTTT. Residues: CASRTGANQPQHF. The complete variable domain, with remaining parts taken from reference TRBV2 and TRBJ1-5, reads EPEVTQTPSHQVTQMGQEVILRCVPISNHLYFYWYRQILGQKVEFLVSFYNNEISEKSEIFDDQFSVERPDGSNFTLKIRSTKLEDSAMYFCASRTGANQPQHFGDGTRLSIL.

CDR3 sequence reads: CASSLGPLQARSGNTIYF. The CDR3 nucleotides are TGCGCCAGCAGCTTGGGCCCTTTACAGGCTCGCTCTGGAAACACCATATATTTT. The V call is TRBV5-1, the J call TRBJ1-3; D might be TRBD1 (5 bases). The V and J ends lost 0 bases and 0 bases respectively, with 16 bases between them. There are 18 residues in the CDR3. Germline-derived CDR1 and CDR2 are SGHRS and YFSETQ.

The chain employs TRBV7-9 and TRBJ1-2; 8 bases match TRBD1. Germline CDR1 and CDR2: SEHNR and FQNEAQ (reference sequence). V was pared by 8 bases and J by 5 bases, with 10 bases of the junction left unmatched. This CDR3 spans 14 amino acids. As DNA, the CDR3 is TGTGCCAGCCGCGGGCAGGGGGCGCATTATGGCTACACCTTC. It codes for CASRGQGAHYGYTF.

This clone was counted once. CDR3 DNA: TGTGCCAGCAGCTTGGTCCGGCAGGGCCATCAGCCCCAGCATTTT. It yields the protein CASSLVRQGHQPQHF. J is TRBJ1-5 and V is TRBV5-6; D is perhaps TRBD1 (5 bases). Trimming removed 0 bases from V and 5 bases from J, with 12 bases in between. Germline V CDR1 and CDR2: SGHDT, YYEEEE. The CDR3 totals 15 residues.

This CDR3 is CASSSRGRSNQPQHF. Written as DNA, the CDR3 is TGTGCCAGCAGTTCCAGGGGCAGAAGCAATCAGCCCCAGCATTTT. V gene TRBV2 combines with J gene TRBJ1-5; possible D gene TRBD1, 6 bases. The CDR3 length is 15 residues. The ends were cut back, 5 bases at V and 1 base at J, with 12 bases in the middle. The germline V gene has CDR1 SNHLY and CDR2 FYNNEI.

The V call is TRBV6-4, the J call TRBJ2-2, with D unclear. The germline V gene has CDR1 MRHNA and CDR2 SNTAGT. The CDR3 is 14 amino acids. V was pared by 6 bases and J by 0 bases, with 8 bases between. The CDR3 sequence: CASRITANTGELFF. CDR3 DNA: TGTGCCAGCAGGATTACTGCGAACACCGGGGAGCTGTTTTTT.

This chain joins TRBV19 and TRBJ2-1, with D perhaps TRBD1 (6 bases). The CDR3 loop spans 14 amino acids. V was pared by 1 base and J by 10 bases, with 14 bases between. Germline assignment: CDR1 LNHDA and CDR2 SQIVND (reference sequence). CDR3 sequence reads: CASSIVGRGREQFF. As DNA, the CDR3 is TGTGCCAGTAGTATAGTGGGCAGGGGAAGGGAGCAGTTCTTC.

V and J are TRBV14 and TRBJ2-1; 10 positions agree with TRBD1. CDR1 is SGHDN and CDR2 is FVKESK in the germline V gene. The CDR3 is 14 residues long. V lost 4 bases, J lost 9 bases, and 6 bases stayed unmatched. This CDR3 is CASSPRQGAAEQFF. The DNA of the CDR3 is TGTGCCAGCAGCCCCCGACAGGGGGCAGCTGAGCAGTTCTTC.

This sequence joins TRBV7-3 and TRBJ2-2; TRBD1 aligns across 8 bases. Germline CDR1 reads SGHTA; CDR2 reads FQGTGA. V shed 5 bases, J shed 0 bases, and the junction held 5 bases outside the gene matches. The CDR3 sequence is 16 residues long. CDR3 DNA: TGTGCCAGCAGCATTCAACAGGGGGCGAACACCGGGGAGCTGTTTTTT. It codes for CASSIQQGANTGELFF. Full variable domain (rest looked up from reference TRBV7-3 and TRBJ2-2): GAGVSQTPSNKVTEKGKYVELRCDPISGHTALYWYRQSLGQGPEFLIYFQGTGAADDSGLPNDRFFAVRPEGSVSTLKIQRTERGDSAVYLCASSIQQGANTGELFFGEGSRLTVL.

The J gene is TRBJ1-2, the V gene TRBV6-1; the D is unclear. CDR1 and CDR2 from the germline V gene are MNHNS and SASEGT. V gave up 0 bases and J gave up 4 bases, with 9 bases separating them. The length of the CDR3 is 14 residues. CDR3 loop: CASSEALVIYGYTF. The CDR3 bases are TGTGCCAGCAGTGAAGCGTTAGTCATCTATGGCTACACCTTC.

This chain links TRBV19 with TRBJ1-5, with D possibly matching TRBD1 (6 bases). Germline-derived CDR1 and CDR2 are LNHDA and SQIVND (reference sequence). V lost 4 bases, J lost 0 bases, and 10 bases lay in between. CDR3 length equals 15 residues. The CDR3 sequence is CASSKPGDSNQPQHF. The CDR3 nucleotides are TGTGCCAGTAGTAAGCCAGGGGATAGCAATCAGCCCCAGCATTTT.

The CDR3 DNA reads TGTGCCAGCAGTTACAATCTAGCGGGGGGGGCCCCGAACACCGGGGAGCTGTTTTTT. Residues: CASSYNLAGGAPNTGELFF. The chain joins TRBV6-2 or TRBV6-3 to TRBJ2-2, with 12 bases lining up with TRBD2. The ends lost 2 bases at V and 0 bases at J; junction bases unmatched: 7. This CDR3 is built from 19 residues. CDR1 MNHEY and CDR2 SVGEGT come from the germline V gene.

The chain employs TRBV6-5 and TRBJ2-5, with D possibly being TRBD2 (5 bases). This CDR3 is 12 amino acids long. Looked up from germline, CDR1 is MNHEY and CDR2 is SVGAGI. Trimming removed 8 bases at V and 5 bases at J, with 12 bases between. CDR3 nucleotide sequence: TGTGCCAGCGGTCGGGGTGGTGAGACCCAGTACTTC. This translates into CASGRGGETQYF.